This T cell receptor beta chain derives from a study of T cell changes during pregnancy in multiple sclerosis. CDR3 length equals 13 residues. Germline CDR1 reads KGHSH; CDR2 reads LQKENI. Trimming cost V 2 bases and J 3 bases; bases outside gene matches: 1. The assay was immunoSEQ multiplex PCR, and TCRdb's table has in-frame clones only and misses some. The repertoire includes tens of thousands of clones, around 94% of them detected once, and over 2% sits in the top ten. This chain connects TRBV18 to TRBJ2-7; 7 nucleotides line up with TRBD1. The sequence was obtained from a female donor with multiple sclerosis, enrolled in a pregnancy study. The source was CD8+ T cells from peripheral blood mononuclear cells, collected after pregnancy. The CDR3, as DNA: TGTGCCAGCTCACCATCAGGGGGCTACGAGCAGTACTTC. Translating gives CASSPSGGYEQYF.